Below are 25 T cell receptor beta chains sequenced from a single sample in a study of T cell responses to AZD1222 COVID-19 vaccine (dated by TCRdb to the early 2020s). The time point label corresponds to: baseline before first vaccination. Receptor libraries were prepared by the immunoSEQ multiplex PCR assay. TCRdb holds this immuneACCESS table with in-frame rearrangements only. Some clones are missing; in checked studies, unresolved V genes explain under half, and the rest has no known cause. Present in this sample are about 190,000 clones, roughly 90% of which were seen just once. Approximately 0.97% of the sample is taken by the ten largest. The sample was peripheral blood, taken on day 0 of AZD1222 vaccination. These receptors came from an adult in good health.

This clone was seen once. The genes are TRBV9 and TRBJ2-3; 9 positions match TRBD2. V was pared by 7 bases and J by 0 bases, with 0 bases of the junction left unmatched. Germline CDR1 reads SGDLS; CDR2 reads YYNGEE. This CDR3 is 13 amino acids long. CDR3 sequence reads: CASGLASTDTQYF. For the CDR3, the DNA is TGTGCCAGCGGACTAGCGAGCACAGATACGCAGTATTTT.

V usage is TRBV28 and J usage is TRBJ2-7, with unresolved D. With 6 bases removed from V and 4 bases from J, the gap between germline ends came to 13 bases. CDR3 length: 13 residues. Germline CDR1 is MDHEN and CDR2 is SYDVKM. The CDR3 is CASRFGQSYEQYF. CDR3 sequence (DNA): TGTGCCAGCAGATTCGGGCAGAGTTACGAGCAGTACTTC.

V usage is TRBV19 and J usage is TRBJ1-5, with TRBD1 as a possible D gene (6 bases). Germline-derived CDR1 and CDR2 are LNHDA and SQIVND (reference sequence). Trimming shortened V by 8 bases and J by 3 bases, and 8 bases separated the two germline ends. The CDR3 contains 12 residues. CDR3 protein: CASQGNNQPQHF. The CDR3 DNA follows: TGTGCCAGTCAGGGGAACAATCAGCCCCAGCATTTT.

This clone appeared once. V usage is TRBV25-1 and J usage is TRBJ1-1; 7 bases align to TRBD1. Trimming at V came to 7 bases and at J to 1 base, leaving 15 bases not matched to a gene. This CDR3 is built from 17 residues. CDR1 MGHDK and CDR2 SYGVNS come from the germline V gene. This CDR3 reads CASTGEKGDRANTEAFF. CDR3 DNA: TGTGCCAGCACCGGCGAAAAAGGCGACAGGGCGAACACTGAAGCTTTCTTT.

This rearrangement joins TRBV5-1 to TRBJ2-1; 7 positions match TRBD2. With 4 bases clipped from V and 2 bases from J, the junction kept 6 bases outside the gene matches. The CDR3 is made up of 15 amino acids. Germline CDR1 SGHRS, CDR2 YFSETQ. The CDR3 DNA reads as TGCGCCAGCAGCCCGGCGGGGGAGGCCTACAATGAGCAGTTCTTC. The encoded protein is CASSPAGEAYNEQFF.

The rearrangement links TRBV18 to TRBJ2-5; no clear D. From germline, CDR1 is KGHSH and CDR2 LQKENI. The CDR3 consists of 11 residues. V gave up 3 bases and J gave up 6 bases, with 5 bases separating them. Here the CDR3 reads CASSPDQTQYF. The CDR3 region has the DNA TGTGCCAGCTCACCGGACCAGACCCAGTACTTC.

The V and J genes are TRBV7-2 and TRBJ1-5; 9 positions agree with TRBD1. CDR3 length: 14 residues. J gave up 5 bases and V 5 bases, and 4 bases lay outside the gene matches. The germline V gene has CDR1 SGHTA and CDR2 FQGNSA. The CDR3 region is CASSKQGAYQPQHF. The CDR3 region has the DNA TGTGCCAGCAGCAAACAGGGGGCCTATCAGCCCCAGCATTTT.

The CDR3 DNA follows: TGTGCCAGCTCACCATCGCCGGGCCCCACTGAAGCTTTCTTT. Amino acid sequence: CASSPSPGPTEAFF. The V call is TRBV18, the J call TRBJ1-1; unclear D gene. Trimming left V 2 bases short and J 4 bases short, with 11 bases between. The CDR3 is 14 residues long. Germline V gene data show CDR1 as KGHSH and CDR2 as LQKENI.

The chain has TRBV10-3 and TRBJ1-5; D uncertain. The germline CDR1 and CDR2 sequences are ENHRY and SYGVKD. This CDR3 spans 13 amino acids. Trimming took 3 bases from V and 11 from J, leaving 14 bases between them. The CDR3 DNA reads as TGTGCCATCAGTGACGGTCAGTTAAACGCCCAGCATTTT. This codes for CAISDGQLNAQHF.

The CDR3 region has the DNA TGTGCCAGCAGCGTAGGTAGAAGCTCTGGAAACACCATATATTTT. Its translation is CASSVGRSSGNTIYF. This sequence joins TRBV9 and TRBJ1-3; D is uncertain. This CDR3 has 15 amino acids. V gave up 0 bases and J gave up 0 bases, with 7 bases separating them. The germline gives CDR1 SGDLS, CDR2 YYNGEE.

The chain couples TRBV18 to TRBJ2-4; D not certain. Trimming pared 2 bases from V and 3 bases from J, leaving 5 bases between. The CDR3 is 13 amino acids. Germline V gene sequence: CDR1 KGHSH, CDR2 LQKENI. The CDR3 DNA reads TGTGCCAGCTCACCAAACGGCAAAAACATTCAGTACTTC. It codes for CASSPNGKNIQYF.

V gene TRBV4-3 combines with J gene TRBJ2-7; TRBD2 matches 9 bases. Germline-derived CDR1 and CDR2 are LGHNA and YSLEER. The CDR3 totals 15 residues. Trimming removed 1 base from V and 7 bases from J; junction bases left unmatched: 8. CDR3 amino acids: CASSQGSGGLREQYF. CDR3 in DNA: TGCGCCAGCAGCCAAGGTAGCGGGGGTCTGAGGGAGCAGTACTTC.

This chain uses TRBV7-8 with TRBJ1-5, with D possibly being TRBD1 (5 bases). The CDR3 is made up of 12 amino acids. Germline V gene sequence: CDR1 SGHVS, CDR2 FQNEAQ. V lost 8 bases to trimming and J lost 7 bases, with 12 bases between them. CDR3 loop: CASRNQGQPQHF. The CDR3 DNA is TGTGCCAGCCGAAACCAGGGACAGCCCCAGCATTTT.

This clone was counted a single time. The chain couples TRBV9 to TRBJ1-1; a possible D gene is TRBD1 (6 bases). Germline-derived CDR1 and CDR2 are SGDLS and YYNGEE. V lost 4 bases and J 1 base, leaving 20 bases between the germline ends. CDR3 length equals 17 residues. The CDR3 sequence is CASSHQDTGQKNTEAFF. The CDR3 DNA follows: TGTGCCAGCAGCCACCAGGATACGGGACAAAAGAACACTGAAGCTTTCTTT.

The chain is built from TRBV27 and TRBJ2-3; 10 bases line up with TRBD2. This CDR3 is 16 amino acids long. Germline V gene lookup returns CDR1 MNHEY and CDR2 SMNVEV (reference sequence). V lost 7 bases and J lost 1; bases outside the gene matches: 8. The CDR3 spells CASMRNSGRGTDTQYF. The DNA of the CDR3 is TGTGCCAGCATGAGGAACAGCGGGAGGGGCACAGATACGCAGTATTTT.

The chain has TRBV5-8 and TRBJ1-2; 11 positions agree with TRBD1. Germline-derived CDR1 and CDR2 are SGHTS and YDEGEE. The CDR3 runs 14 residues. J was trimmed by 6 bases and V by 3 bases; bases with no gene match: 4. The CDR3 DNA sequence: TGTGCCAGCAGCTCCCGGACAGGGGGCCATGGCTACACCTTC. Translation gives CASSSRTGGHGYTF.

This chain uses TRBV18 with TRBJ1-2; TRBD1 matches at 8 bases. CDR1 KGHSH and CDR2 LQKENI come from the germline V gene. The CDR3 is 14 amino acids. Trimming at V came to 6 bases and at J to 3 bases, leaving 6 bases not matched to a gene. The CDR3 DNA reads as TGTGCCAGCTCGCGGGACAGGCAGCACTATGGCTACACCTTC. It encodes CASSRDRQHYGYTF.

The V and J genes are TRBV5-1 and TRBJ2-5; perhaps TRBD2 as D (5 bases). The CDR3 totals 15 residues. V gave up 5 bases and J gave up 1 base, with 15 bases separating them. Germline-derived CDR1 and CDR2 are SGHRS and YFSETQ. CDR3 region: CASRRVGPPQETQYF. The CDR3 bases are TGCGCCAGCAGGCGGGTAGGACCCCCCCAAGAGACCCAGTACTTC.

The rearrangement joins TRBV27 to TRBJ2-1; TRBD2 aligns across 14 bases. CDR3 size: 16 residues. In germline, CDR1 is MNHEY, CDR2 SMNVEV (reference sequence). The V segment lost 3 bases and the J segment 8 bases; nucleotides outside the gene matches: 6. The CDR3, as DNA: TGTGCCAGCAGTTTTCTCGGGACTAGCGGGAGAGATGAGCAGTTCTTC. Amino acids: CASSFLGTSGRDEQFF.

The chain couples TRBV2 to TRBJ1-2; 12 nucleotides match TRBD1. V gave up 6 bases and J gave up 2 bases; unmatched junction bases: 4. CDR1 SNHLY and CDR2 FYNNEI come from the germline V gene. The CDR3 loop spans 15 amino acids. The CDR3 here is CASSAGQGANYGYTF. The CDR3 region has the DNA TGTGCCAGCAGCGCGGGACAGGGGGCCAACTATGGCTACACCTTC.

The chain has TRBV2 and TRBJ2-7; possible D gene TRBD1, 6 bases. The CDR3 covers 13 residues. Per the germline V gene, CDR1 is SNHLY and CDR2 is FYNNEI. The ends were cut back, 3 bases at V and 5 bases at J, with 11 bases in the middle. The CDR3 loop reads CASSDKQGHEQYF. DNA of the CDR3: TGTGCCAGCAGTGACAAACAGGGCCACGAGCAGTACTTC.

The chain recombines TRBV12-5 with TRBJ1-5; D is undetermined. This CDR3 has 14 amino acids. CDR1 and CDR2 (germline): LGHNT, FRNRAP. Trimming removed 10 bases from V and 1 base from J, with 14 bases in between. The CDR3 reads CATLSRASNQPQHF. Here the CDR3 DNA reads TGTGCTACTCTGAGTCGGGCGAGCAATCAGCCCCAGCATTTT.

V is TRBV19 and J is TRBJ2-7; 9 bases agree with TRBD1. Per the germline V gene, CDR1 is LNHDA and CDR2 is SQIVND (reference sequence). There are 17 residues in the CDR3. V was pared by 6 bases and J by 5 bases, with 17 bases of the junction left unmatched. As DNA, the CDR3 is TGTGCCAGTAGGAAATCCGGGACAGGGAAGGATAAGGACGAGCAGTACTTC. It yields the protein CASRKSGTGKDKDEQYF.

The chain employs TRBV7-3 and TRBJ1-6; D remains ambiguous. CDR3 length: 13 amino acids. V dropped 5 bases and J dropped 10 bases, with 12 bases sitting between them. From germline, CDR1 is SGHTA and CDR2 FQGTGA. The CDR3 region is CASSLRPSSPLHF. The CDR3 DNA reads TGTGCCAGCAGCCTAAGACCGAGCTCACCCCTCCACTTT.

The chain links TRBV6-5 to TRBJ2-7, with D possibly being TRBD1 or TRBD2 (5 bases each). The CDR3 sequence is 15 residues long. Trimming cost V 7 bases and J 0 bases, with 16 bases left between them. CDR1 MNHEY and CDR2 SVGAGI come from the germline V gene. The CDR3 loop is CASTKGSGASYEQYF. CDR3 bases: TGTGCCAGCACCAAGGGGAGCGGAGCCTCCTACGAGCAGTACTTC.